This TCR beta chain stems from a study of blood T cell repertoires in COVID-19. Study-level information: Nucleic acid was either cDNA or gDNA, and it came from T cells, B-cell-depleted T cells, or PBMCs.

The germline CDR1 and CDR2 sequences are SGHNT and YYREEE (reference sequence). The CDR3 is 15 residues long. The V and J ends lost 4 bases and 1 base respectively, with 13 bases between them. Clones were read by immunoSEQ multiplex PCR, and TCRdb kept only the in-frame ones, dropping some. The profile shows about 240,000 clones, roughly 87% of them singletons. The specimen was PBMCs or T cells enriched from blood (not recorded which). V and J are TRBV5-4 and TRBJ2-3, with D possibly matching TRBD2 (6 bases). This receptor was obtained from a young woman with acute COVID-19. The DNA for the CDR3 is TGTGCCAGCAGCGGCTGGGGGACTGGCACAGATACGCAGTATTTT. Its protein is CASSGWGTGTDTQYF.